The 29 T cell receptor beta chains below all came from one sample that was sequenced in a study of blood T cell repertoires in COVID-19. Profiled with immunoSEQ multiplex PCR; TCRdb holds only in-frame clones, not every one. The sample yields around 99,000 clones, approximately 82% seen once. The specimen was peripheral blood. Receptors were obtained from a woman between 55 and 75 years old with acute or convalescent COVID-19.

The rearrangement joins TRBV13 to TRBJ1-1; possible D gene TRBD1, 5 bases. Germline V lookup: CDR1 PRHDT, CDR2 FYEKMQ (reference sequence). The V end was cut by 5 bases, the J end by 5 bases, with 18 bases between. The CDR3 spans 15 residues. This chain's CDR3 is CASSLGLLERTEAFF. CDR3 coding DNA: TGTGCCAGCAGCCTGGGACTCCTCGAAAGAACTGAAGCTTTCTTT.

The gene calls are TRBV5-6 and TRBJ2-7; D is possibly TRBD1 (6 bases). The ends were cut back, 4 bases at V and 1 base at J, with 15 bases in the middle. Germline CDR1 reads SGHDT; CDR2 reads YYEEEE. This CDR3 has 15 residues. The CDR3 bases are TGTGCCAGCAGCACGGGGACAAAGGGATCCTACGAGCAGTACTTC. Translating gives CASSTGTKGSYEQYF.

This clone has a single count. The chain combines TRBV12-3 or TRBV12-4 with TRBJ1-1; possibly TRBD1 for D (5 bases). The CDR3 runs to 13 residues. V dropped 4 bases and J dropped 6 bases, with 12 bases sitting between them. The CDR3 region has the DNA TGTGCCAGCAGTTGGGGGGGACTCTCTGAAGCTTTCTTT. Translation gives CASSWGGLSEAFF.

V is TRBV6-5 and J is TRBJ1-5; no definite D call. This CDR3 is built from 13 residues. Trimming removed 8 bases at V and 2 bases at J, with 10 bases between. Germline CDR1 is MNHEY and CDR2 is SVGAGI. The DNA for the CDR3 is TGTGCCAGCCGGCCAGGCGGCAATCAGCCCCAGCATTTT. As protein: CASRPGGNQPQHF.

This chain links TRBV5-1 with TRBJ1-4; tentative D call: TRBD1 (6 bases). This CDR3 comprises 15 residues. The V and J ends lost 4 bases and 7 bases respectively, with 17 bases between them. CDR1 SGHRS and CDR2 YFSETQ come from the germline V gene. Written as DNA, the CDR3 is TGCGCCAGCAGCGTTACCACAGGGAACGCTGAAAAACTGTTTTTT. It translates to CASSVTTGNAEKLFF.

Here the CDR3 DNA reads TGCAGTGCTAGGGGGAGCGGGGGATTGTACTTC. Translating gives CSARGSGGLYF. This rearrangement joins TRBV20-1 to TRBJ2-4; 8 bases fit TRBD2. Trimming at V came to 3 bases and at J to 15 bases, leaving 7 bases not matched to a gene. This CDR3 comprises 11 residues. CDR1 is DFQATT, CDR2 SNEGSKA, per germline (reference sequence).

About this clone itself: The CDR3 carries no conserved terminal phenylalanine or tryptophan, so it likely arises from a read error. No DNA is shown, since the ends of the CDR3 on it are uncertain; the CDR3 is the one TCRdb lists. This CDR3 is CASSLISFTPPL. The V gene is TRBV7-3, the J gene TRBJ1-6; whether TRBD1, the table's D call, matches the DNA was not checked. The CDR3 contains 12 residues when both ends are counted. Looked up from germline, CDR1 is SGHTA and CDR2 is FQGTGA.

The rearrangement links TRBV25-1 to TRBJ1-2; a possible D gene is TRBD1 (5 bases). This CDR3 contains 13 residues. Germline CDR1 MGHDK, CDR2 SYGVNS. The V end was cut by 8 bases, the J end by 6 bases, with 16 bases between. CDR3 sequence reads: CASREQDMDGYTF. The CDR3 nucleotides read TGTGCCAGCCGAGAGCAGGACATGGATGGCTACACCTTC.

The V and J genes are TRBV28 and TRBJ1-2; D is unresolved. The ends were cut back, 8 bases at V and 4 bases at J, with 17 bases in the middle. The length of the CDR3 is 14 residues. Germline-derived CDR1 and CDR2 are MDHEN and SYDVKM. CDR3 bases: TGTGCCAGCCGTGGTTCACAGCCTCCCTATGGCTACACCTTC. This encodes CASRGSQPPYGYTF.

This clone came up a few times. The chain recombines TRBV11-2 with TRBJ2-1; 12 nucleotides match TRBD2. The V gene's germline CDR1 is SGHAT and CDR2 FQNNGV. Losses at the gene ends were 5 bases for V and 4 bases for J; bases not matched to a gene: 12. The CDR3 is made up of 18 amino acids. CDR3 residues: CASSILIATSGSYNEQFF. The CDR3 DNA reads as TGTGCCAGCAGCATCTTGATCGCGACTAGCGGGAGTTACAATGAGCAGTTCTTC.

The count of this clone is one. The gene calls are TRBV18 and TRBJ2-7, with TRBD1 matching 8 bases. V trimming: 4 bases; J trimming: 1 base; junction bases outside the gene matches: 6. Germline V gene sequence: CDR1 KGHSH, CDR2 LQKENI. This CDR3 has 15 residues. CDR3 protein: CASSQGRGPSYEQYF. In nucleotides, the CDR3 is TGTGCCAGCTCACAGGGCAGGGGGCCATCCTACGAGCAGTACTTC.

The CDR3 sequence is CSVAGNSGDTQYF. CDR3 nucleotides: TGCAGCGTGGCAGGGAATTCAGGGGATACGCAGTATTTT. The chain carries TRBV29-1 and TRBJ2-3, with a tentative D call TRBD1 (5 bases). The germline V and J ends were trimmed by 6 bases and 6 bases, with 16 bases remaining between them. The CDR3 sequence is 13 residues long. CDR1 is SQVTM, CDR2 ANQGSEA, per germline.

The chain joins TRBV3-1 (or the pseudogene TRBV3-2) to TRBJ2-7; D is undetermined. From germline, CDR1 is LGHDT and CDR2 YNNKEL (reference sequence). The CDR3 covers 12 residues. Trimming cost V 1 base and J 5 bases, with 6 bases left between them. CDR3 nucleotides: TGTGCCAGCAGCCAAGTTAAAAACGAGCAGTACTTC. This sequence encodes CASSQVKNEQYF.

The DNA for the CDR3 is TGTGCCAGTAGTATAGATCGGACAGGTACCATAGACACCTTC. Translation gives CASSIDRTGTIDTF. The chain employs TRBV19 and TRBJ1-2; TRBD1 matches 7 bases. V gave up 0 bases and J gave up 12 bases; unmatched junction bases: 10. CDR1 LNHDA and CDR2 SQIVND come from the germline V gene (reference sequence). This CDR3 region has 14 residues.

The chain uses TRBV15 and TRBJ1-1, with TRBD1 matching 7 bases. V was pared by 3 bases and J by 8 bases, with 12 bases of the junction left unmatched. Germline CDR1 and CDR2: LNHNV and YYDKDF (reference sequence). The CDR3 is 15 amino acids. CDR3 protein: CATSSKKGGGLEAFF. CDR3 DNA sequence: TGTGCCACCAGCAGTAAGAAAGGGGGCGGATTGGAAGCTTTCTTT.

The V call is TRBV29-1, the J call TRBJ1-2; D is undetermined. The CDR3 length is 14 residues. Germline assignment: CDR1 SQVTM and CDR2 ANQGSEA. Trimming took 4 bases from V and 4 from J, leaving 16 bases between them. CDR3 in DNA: TGCAGCGTTGCCCTCTTAAAACTCGGCTATGGCTACACCTTC. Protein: CSVALLKLGYGYTF. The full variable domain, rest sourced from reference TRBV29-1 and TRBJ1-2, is SAVISQKPSRDICQRGTSLTIQCQVDSQVTMMFWYRQQPGQSLTLIATANQGSEATYESGFVIDKFPISRPNLTFSTLTVSNMSPEDSSIYLCSVALLKLGYGYTFGSGTRLTVV.

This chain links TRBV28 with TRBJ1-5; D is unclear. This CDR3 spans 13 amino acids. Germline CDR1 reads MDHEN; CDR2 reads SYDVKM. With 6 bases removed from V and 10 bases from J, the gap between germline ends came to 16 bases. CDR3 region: CASSRPGGRPQHF. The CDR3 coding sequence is TGTGCCAGCAGCAGACCCGGTGGGCGACCCCAGCATTTT.

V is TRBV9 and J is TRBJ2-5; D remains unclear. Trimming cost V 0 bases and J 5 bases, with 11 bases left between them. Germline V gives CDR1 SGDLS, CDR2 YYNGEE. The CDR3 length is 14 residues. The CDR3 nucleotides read TGTGCCAGCAGCGTAGAGGTTTCGAGGGAGACCCAGTACTTC. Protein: CASSVEVSRETQYF. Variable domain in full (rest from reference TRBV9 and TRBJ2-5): DSGVTQTPKHLITATGQRVTLRCSPRSGDLSVYWYQQSLDQGLQFLIQYYNGEERAKGNILERFSAQQFPDLHSELNLSSLELGDSALYFCASSVEVSRETQYFGPGTRLLVL.

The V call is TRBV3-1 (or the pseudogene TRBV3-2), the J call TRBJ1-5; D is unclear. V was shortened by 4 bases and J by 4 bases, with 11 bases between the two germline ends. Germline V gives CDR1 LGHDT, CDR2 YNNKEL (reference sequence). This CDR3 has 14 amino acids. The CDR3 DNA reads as TGTGCCAGCAGCCTATCACAAGAAAATCAGCCCCAGCATTTT. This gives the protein CASSLSQENQPQHF.

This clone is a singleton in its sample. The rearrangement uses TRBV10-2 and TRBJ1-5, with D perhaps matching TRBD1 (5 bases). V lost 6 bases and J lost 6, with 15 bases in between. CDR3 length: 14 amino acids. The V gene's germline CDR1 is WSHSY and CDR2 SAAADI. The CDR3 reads CASSPAGLGQPQHF. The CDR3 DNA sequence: TGCGCCAGCAGCCCCGCGGGGCTGGGTCAGCCCCAGCATTTT.

In nucleotides, the CDR3 is TGTGCCAGCAGCTTATTAGCGGCCTACAATGAGCAGTTCTTC. Amino acids: CASSLLAAYNEQFF. The chain links TRBV7-6 to TRBJ2-1; D possibly corresponds to TRBD2 (6 bases). This CDR3 comprises 14 residues. V lost 2 bases and J lost 2, with 7 bases in between. Germline V gives CDR1 SGHVS, CDR2 FNYEAQ.

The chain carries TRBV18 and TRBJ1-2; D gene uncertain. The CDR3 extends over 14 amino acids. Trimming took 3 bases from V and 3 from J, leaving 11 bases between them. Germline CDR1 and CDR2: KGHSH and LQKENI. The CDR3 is CASSPGVAHYGYTF. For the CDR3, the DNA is TGTGCCAGCTCACCGGGAGTCGCCCACTATGGCTACACCTTC.

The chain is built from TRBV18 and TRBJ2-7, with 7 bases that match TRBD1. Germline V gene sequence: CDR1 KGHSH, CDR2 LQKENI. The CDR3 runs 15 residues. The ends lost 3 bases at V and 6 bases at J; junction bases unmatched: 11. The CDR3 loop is CASSPAYRQGGEQYF. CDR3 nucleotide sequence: TGTGCCAGCTCACCGGCATACCGACAGGGCGGCGAGCAGTACTTC.

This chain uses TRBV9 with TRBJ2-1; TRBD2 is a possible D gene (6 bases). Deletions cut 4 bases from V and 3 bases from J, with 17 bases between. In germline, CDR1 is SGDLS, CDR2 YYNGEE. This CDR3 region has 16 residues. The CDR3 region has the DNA TGTGCCAGCAGCCTAACCGGGACTGCTATCTACAATGAGCAGTTCTTC. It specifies CASSLTGTAIYNEQFF.

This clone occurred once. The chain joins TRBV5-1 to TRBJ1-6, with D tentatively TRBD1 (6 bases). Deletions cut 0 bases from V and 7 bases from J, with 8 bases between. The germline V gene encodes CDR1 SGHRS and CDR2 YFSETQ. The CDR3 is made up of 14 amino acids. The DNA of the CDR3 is TGCGCCAGCAGCTTGGGGCAGGGGAATTCACCCCTCCACTTT. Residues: CASSLGQGNSPLHF.

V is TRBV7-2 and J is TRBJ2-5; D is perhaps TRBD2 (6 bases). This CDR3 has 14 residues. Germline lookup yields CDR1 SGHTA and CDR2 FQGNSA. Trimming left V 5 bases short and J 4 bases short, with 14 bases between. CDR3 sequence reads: CASSLRGRRETQYF. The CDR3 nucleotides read TGTGCCAGCAGCCTACGGGGGAGGCGAGAGACCCAGTACTTC.

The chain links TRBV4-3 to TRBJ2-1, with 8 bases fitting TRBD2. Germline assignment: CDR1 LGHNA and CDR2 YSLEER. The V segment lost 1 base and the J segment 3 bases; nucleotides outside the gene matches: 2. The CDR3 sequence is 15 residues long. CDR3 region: CASSQGSGSYNEQFF. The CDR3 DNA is TGCGCCAGCAGCCAAGGGAGCGGGAGCTACAATGAGCAGTTCTTC.

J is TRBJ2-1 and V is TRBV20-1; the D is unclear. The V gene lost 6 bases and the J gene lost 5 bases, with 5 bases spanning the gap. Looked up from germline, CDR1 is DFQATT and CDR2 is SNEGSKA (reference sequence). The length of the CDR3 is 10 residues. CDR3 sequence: CSALDNEQFF. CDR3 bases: TGCAGTGCACTCGACAATGAGCAGTTCTTC.

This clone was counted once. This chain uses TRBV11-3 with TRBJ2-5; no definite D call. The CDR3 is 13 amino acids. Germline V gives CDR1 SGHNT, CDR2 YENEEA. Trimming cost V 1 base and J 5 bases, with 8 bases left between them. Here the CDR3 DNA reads TGTGCCAGCAGCTTAGGTGGTGGCGAGACCCAGTACTTC. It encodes CASSLGGGETQYF.